A single sample is the source of the 22 T cell receptor beta chains below, sequenced in a study of cytomegalovirus exposure and HLA in healthy donors. PCR primers comprised 60 Vbeta and 13 Jbeta primers. Sequencing was performed with immunoSEQ multiplex PCR; in TCRdb, only in-frame clones are kept and a portion is missing. The repertoire holds some 190,000 clones, roughly 77% seen once, with about 3.4% in the top ten. The sequencing input was PBMCs. These receptors came from a man aged 35-49 years in good health and CMV-seropositive.

The chain recombines TRBV6-1 with TRBJ1-2; D gene unclear. CDR1 is MNHNS, CDR2 SASEGT, per germline. The CDR3 runs 11 residues. Between the trimmed V and J ends, which lost 5 bases and 5 bases, there was a span of 6 bases. The CDR3 nucleotides read TGTGCCAGCAGTCCCCAGTATGGCTACACCTTC. Translated: CASSPQYGYTF.

In this sample, this clone turned up once. The genes are TRBV6-1 and TRBJ2-7; TRBD1 matches at 12 bases. Germline trimming cut 2 bases from V and 5 bases from J; bases unmatched to any gene: 7. The CDR3 consists of 16 residues. From germline, CDR1 is MNHNS and CDR2 SASEGT. The CDR3 coding sequence is TGTGCCAGCAGTGAACCCACCGGGACAGGGGGCCACGAGCAGTACTTC. This codes for CASSEPTGTGGHEQYF.

This clone came up a few times. The CDR3 DNA reads as TGTGCCAGCAGCTTAGAGGGGACTGGAAACACCATATATTTT. Translated: CASSLEGTGNTIYF. V gene TRBV7-9 combines with J gene TRBJ1-3; possibly TRBD1 for D (5 bases). The V and J ends lost 1 base and 2 bases respectively, with 6 bases between them. This CDR3 has 14 amino acids. Germline CDR1 and CDR2: SEHNR and FQNEAQ (reference sequence).

This clone was detected only once. The chain is built from TRBV7-3 and TRBJ1-5, with TRBD1 matching over 7 bases. This CDR3 has 15 residues. The V and J ends lost 4 bases and 5 bases, in that order; junction bases with no gene match: 8. Germline assignment: CDR1 SGHTA and CDR2 FQGTGA. In DNA form, the CDR3 reads TGTGCCAGCAGCTCTAGGAGGGACAGCTATCAGCCCCAGCATTTT. It codes for CASSSRRDSYQPQHF.

The chain employs TRBV7-9 and TRBJ1-2; maybe TRBD1 (5 bases). Germline CDR1 SEHNR, CDR2 FQNEAQ (reference sequence). This CDR3 is 17 amino acids long. Trimming took off 5 bases at V and 4 bases at J, with 23 bases between the two ends. CDR3 nucleotide sequence: TGTGCCAGCAGCAGCGGGAGTTTAGGGGATCGGGTCTATGGCTACACCTTC. Its translation is CASSSGSLGDRVYGYTF.

The chain employs TRBV15 and TRBJ2-5; D gene unclear. This CDR3 has 12 amino acids. Germline V gene sequence: CDR1 LNHNV, CDR2 YYDKDF (reference sequence). The V and J ends lost 4 bases and 5 bases respectively, with 8 bases between them. The CDR3 DNA follows: TGTGCCACCAGCAAGCCGTGGGAGACCCAGTACTTC. This gives the protein CATSKPWETQYF. The full variable domain, its missing parts supplied by reference TRBV15 and TRBJ2-5, is DAMVIQNPRYQVTQFGKPVTLSCSQTLNHNVMYWYQQKSSQAPKLLFHYYDKDFNNEADTPDNFQSRRPNTSFCFLDIRSPGLGDTAMYLCATSKPWETQYFGPGTRLLVL.

The chain recombines TRBV11-3 with TRBJ2-1, with 7 bases aligning to TRBD1. CDR3 length equals 17 residues. V trimming: 0 bases; J trimming: 9 bases; junction bases outside the gene matches: 14. Germline CDR1 is SGHNT and CDR2 is YENEEA. CDR3 in DNA: TGTGCCAGCAGCTTAGATTCGAGAGGATATTCAGGGGGTGAGCAGTTCTTC. Encoded protein: CASSLDSRGYSGGEQFF.

This clone has just one count. The rearrangement joins TRBV5-6 to TRBJ1-3; no clear D gene. This CDR3 comprises 15 residues. Trimming pared 0 bases from V and 2 bases from J, leaving 9 bases between. The germline V gene has CDR1 SGHDT and CDR2 YYEEEE. The CDR3 coding sequence is TGTGCCAGCAGCTTGGATTTGGCAGCTGGAAACACCATATATTTT. It is translated as CASSLDLAAGNTIYF.

This clone was seen a handful of times. The rearrangement links TRBV5-1 to TRBJ2-4, with 7 nucleotides matching TRBD1. Per the germline V gene, CDR1 is SGHRS and CDR2 is YFSETQ. Losses at the gene ends were 3 bases for V and 9 bases for J; bases not matched to a gene: 6. The CDR3 runs 13 residues. CDR3 coding DNA: TGCGCCAGCAGCTCTGGACAGGAAGGCATTCAGTACTTC. Translation: CASSSGQEGIQYF.

The gene calls are TRBV6-1 and TRBJ2-7; D unresolved. This CDR3 region has 14 residues. Germline V CDR1 and CDR2: MNHNS, SASEGT. The V end lost 1 base, the J end lost 3 bases, and 10 bases lay between the germline ends. The CDR3 is CASSEERGLYEQYF. CDR3 sequence (DNA): TGTGCCAGCAGTGAAGAGCGTGGCCTCTACGAGCAGTACTTC.

The chain recombines TRBV4-3 with TRBJ2-3; no definite D call. V was shortened by 3 bases and J by 0 bases, with 4 bases between the two germline ends. CDR3 length equals 13 residues. Germline loops: CDR1 LGHNA, CDR2 YSLEER. CDR3 residues: CASSQGSTDTQYF. The CDR3 DNA reads as TGCGCCAGCAGCCAGGGCAGCACAGATACGCAGTATTTT.

CDR3 in amino acids: CASSEVQPQHF. CDR3 bases: TGTGCCAGCAGTGAGGTTCAGCCCCAGCATTTT. The chain couples TRBV6-5 to TRBJ1-5; no definite D call. The germline CDR1 and CDR2 sequences are MNHEY and SVGAGI. This CDR3 comprises 11 residues. Trimming took 5 bases from V and 6 from J, leaving 5 bases between them.

This chain uses TRBV4-2 with TRBJ2-7, with D hard to call. The V gene lost 1 base and the J gene lost 7 bases, with 20 bases spanning the gap. There are 16 residues in the CDR3. Germline values: CDR1 LGHNA, CDR2 YNFKEQ. The CDR3 DNA follows: TGTGCCAGCAGCCAAGCCACCGCGCCGACCATGAGGGAGCAGTACTTC. It yields the protein CASSQATAPTMREQYF.

Notes on this clone: An end of the junction does not agree with germline; a read error may underlie this. The V and J genes are TRBV7-9 and TRBJ2-3; D possibly corresponds to TRBD2 (6 bases). CDR1 is SEHNR, CDR2 FQNEAQ, per germline (reference sequence). The CDR3 runs to 10 residues. The CDR3 reads CGGGTDTQYF. Written as DNA, the CDR3 is TGCGGCGGGGGCACAGATACGCAGTATTTT.

The chain joins TRBV2 to TRBJ2-7; D might be TRBD2 (5 bases). The V end lost 5 bases, the J end lost 3 bases, and 20 bases lay between the germline ends. This CDR3 is built from 16 residues. Germline values: CDR1 SNHLY, CDR2 FYNNEI. The DNA for the CDR3 is TGTGCCAGCAGTCCGAGCAGAGGGTCTACGGGCTACGAGCAGTACTTC. As protein: CASSPSRGSTGYEQYF.

CDR3 bases: TGTGCCAGCAGCCGTAAGACAGGGATCTATGGCTACACCTTC. Translating gives CASSRKTGIYGYTF. The V gene is TRBV6-5, the J gene TRBJ1-2; 7 positions match TRBD1. V shed 6 bases, J shed 4 bases, and the junction held 8 bases outside the gene matches. This CDR3 is built from 14 residues. CDR1 is MNHEY and CDR2 is SVGAGI in the germline V gene.

V and J are TRBV18 and TRBJ2-7, with TRBD2 matching over 8 bases. There are 14 residues in the CDR3. Looked up from germline, CDR1 is KGHSH and CDR2 is LQKENI. V dropped 5 bases and J dropped 6; count of bases not matched to a gene: 9. This CDR3 reads CASSGSGGPLEQYF. For the CDR3, the DNA is TGTGCCAGCTCAGGTTCGGGGGGGCCTCTCGAGCAGTACTTC. The full variable domain, its missing parts supplied by reference TRBV18 and TRBJ2-7, is NAGVMQNPRHLVRRRGQEARLRCSPMKGHSHVYWYRQLPEEGLKFMVYLQKENIIDESGMPKERFSAEFPKEGPSILRIQQVVRGDSAAYFCASSGSGGPLEQYFGPGTRLTVT.

In DNA form, the CDR3 reads TGTGCCAGCAGCTTAACCCCCGGACTAGCGGGGGGGCAAGAGACCCAGTACTTC. Amino acid sequence: CASSLTPGLAGGQETQYF. J is TRBJ2-5 and V is TRBV11-2, with 15 bases aligning to TRBD2. The CDR3 is made up of 18 amino acids. Trimming took 2 bases from V and 2 from J; bases not matched to a gene: 6. From germline, CDR1 is SGHAT and CDR2 FQNNGV.

The chain combines TRBV30 with TRBJ2-5, with D tentatively TRBD1 (6 bases). The J call is uncertain, as TRBJ2-7 better fits the DNA end. Per the germline V gene, CDR1 is GTSNPN and CDR2 is SVGIG (reference sequence). There are 13 residues in the CDR3. CDR3 DNA: TGTGCTCGGAGCACACAGGGCGCCTACGAGCAGTACTTC. Translated: CARSTQGAYEQYF.

The chain has TRBV7-8 and TRBJ1-3, with a possible D match to TRBD1 (6 bases). Germline V lookup: CDR1 SGHVS, CDR2 FQNEAQ. The CDR3 runs 18 residues. V shed 2 bases and J shed 0 bases, with 17 bases lying between them. CDR3 in DNA: TGTGCCAGCAGCTTATCGCCCCGGGGGGCTTACTCTGGAAACACCATATATTTT. It translates to CASSLSPRGAYSGNTIYF.

The chain carries TRBV7-2 and TRBJ2-1; possibly TRBD1 for D (5 bases). The V gene lost 3 bases and the J gene lost 6 bases, with 15 bases spanning the gap. There are 15 residues in the CDR3. Per germline, CDR1 SGHTA and CDR2 FQGNSA. CDR3: CASSFLVWTFNEQFF. The DNA of the CDR3 is TGTGCCAGCAGCTTTTTAGTTTGGACATTCAATGAGCAGTTCTTC.

The chain has TRBV11-3 and TRBJ2-7; tentative D call: TRBD1 (6 bases). The germline CDR1 and CDR2 sequences are SGHNT and YENEEA. This CDR3 spans 16 amino acids. V lost 2 bases and J 1 base, leaving 15 bases between the germline ends. CDR3 DNA sequence: TGTGCCAGCAGCTTATACGACAGGAGTTTATCCTACGAGCAGTACTTC. Its protein product is CASSLYDRSLSYEQYF. Combining the CDR3 with reference TRBV11-3 and TRBJ2-7 gives the whole variable domain EAGVVQSPRYKIIEKKQPVAFWCNPISGHNTLYWYLQNLGQGPELLIRYENEEAVDDSQLPKDRFSAERLKGVDSTLKIQPAELGDSAVYLCASSLYDRSLSYEQYFGPGTRLTVT.